Here is one T cell receptor beta chain with its context. Its antigen is still unknown. No quality values exist for individual bases; no much larger clone is one base distant. The data belong to a study of cytomegalovirus exposure and HLA in healthy donors (dated by TCRdb to 2016 to 2017). Some background on the complete study: The roughly 670 repertoires of the first cohort and the 95 to 150 validation repertoires were produced on the same platform, according to a later analysis. The study aimed to test whether cataloging public T cell receptors could reveal signatures of past pathogen exposure. In addition to the first cohort of several hundred subjects, a separate validation cohort of approximately 130 different subjects was used. The study combined high-throughput TCR immunosequencing, statistical association of individual TCRs with disease status, and machine learning to predict cytomegalovirus infection status. Results and caveats for the whole study, not just this receptor: Of the cluster scores, 85% to 95% were above 0 in a later analysis, which found that TCRs clustered in the first cohort also tended to co-occur in the 120 or so validation repertoires. In both the original and validation cohorts, the classifier was reported to diagnose cytomegalovirus status with high specificity and sensitivity. The authors suggested that the approach could potentially be generalized to other disease states and immunological phenotypes. In vitro tests confirmed that three of the cytomegalovirus-associated TCR beta chains recognize cytomegalovirus antigens. In the study, around 150 TCR beta chains were listed as associated with cytomegalovirus. Most TCR sequences were observed very rarely across donors, whereas some public TCRs were present in many individuals. A later analysis lacked HLA typing for the validation cohort, so it scored co-occurrence in that cohort across all 130 or so repertoires.

The donors were included in the validation cohort of some 110 subjects, a group kept apart from the approximately 700-subject first cohort. Trimming costs V 1 base and J 2 bases, and their ends lie 11 bases apart. The CDR3 measures 15 amino acids from cysteine to phenylalanine. Of all the DNA, just the CDR3 is kept, 45 bases in frame from base 1. CDR1 and CDR2, looked up from the germline V gene, are SNHLY and FYNNEI. The library was made by the immunoSEQ multiplex PCR assay. In the original analysis: A statistical classification framework was developed to diagnose cytomegalovirus status using the catalog of TCR beta chain sequences. The table was pulled from immuneACCESS by TCRdb, which kept in-frame rearrangements only. Such tables lose some clones; where checked, under half of the loss comes from unresolved V genes, and the rest has no known cause. V, J and clone size were drawn from that table, and D and trimming were deduced from the DNA. The sample data list some 160,000 clones, and approximately 90% of these were observed just once. Jointly, the top ten make up approximately 3% of the sample.

The rearrangement combines TRBV2 with TRBJ2-5; the D gene is possibly TRBD1, with 6 bases matching. Sequencing used PBMCs. The clonotype originates from a man in his late teens or twenties in good health and CMV-seronegative. The bases are TGTGCCAGCAGTGAAGTTAACAGGGTACAAGAGACCCAGTACTTC. Its coded protein is CASSEVNRVQETQYF.